The next 10 T cell receptor beta chains were all read from a single sample in a study of CD8+CD57+ T cells in acquired aplastic anemia. The TCR beta profiling, which covered VDJ combination and CDR3 sequence, was carried out using genomic DNA as the template. One entry per CDR3 protein, called by TCRdb with MiXCR from the reads. The sample shows 150,000 or so distinct CDR3 sequences, about three fifths of them seen only once. The sequenced sample was sorted CD4+, CD8+, or CD8+CD57+ T cells (not recorded which) from PBMCs. These receptors were collected from a human donor in good health.

This chain uses TRBV2 with TRBJ2-1, with D unresolved. This CDR3 region has 13 residues. With 2 bases removed from V and 2 bases from J, the gap between germline ends came to 4 bases. CDR1 SNHLY and CDR2 FYNNEI come from the germline V gene. This CDR3 reads CASSERPYNEQFF. The CDR3 DNA reads TGTGCCAGCAGTGAAAGGCCCTACAATGAGCAGTTCTTC.

This clonotype occurred a few times. The chain employs TRBV2 and TRBJ1-5, with D unclear. In germline, CDR1 is SNHLY, CDR2 FYNNEI. The CDR3 contains 14 residues. Trimming stripped 3 bases from V and 0 bases from J, with 6 bases between. The CDR3: CASSDLYSNQPQHF. In DNA form, the CDR3 reads TGTGCCAGCAGTGATCTTTATAGCAATCAGCCCCAGCATTTT.

The chain is built from TRBV7-2 and TRBJ2-1; no reliable D call. Trimming removed 3 bases at V and 1 base at J, with 7 bases between. This CDR3 has 14 residues. Germline V gene data show CDR1 as SGHTA and CDR2 as FQGNSA. CDR3 in DNA: TGTGCCAGCAGCTTGACAATTTCCTACAATGAGCAGTTCTTC. The encoded protein is CASSLTISYNEQFF.

This clonotype was seen a few times. The chain has TRBV20-1 and TRBJ2-5; D could derive from TRBD1 or TRBD2 (5 bases each). Deletions cut 0 bases from V and 1 base from J, with 9 bases between. Germline loops: CDR1 DFQATT, CDR2 SNEGSKA (reference sequence). The CDR3 extends over 14 amino acids. The DNA for the CDR3 is TGCAGTGCTAGAGAGGGGCTAGCCCAAGAGACCCAGTACTTC. It codes for CSAREGLAQETQYF.

The V call is TRBV29-1, the J call TRBJ2-7; possibly TRBD1 for D (5 bases). This CDR3 contains 13 residues. Germline V gene data show CDR1 as SQVTM and CDR2 as ANQGSEA. V was pared by 5 bases and J by 3 bases, with 14 bases between. The CDR3 bases are TGCAGCGTTTTTAAGGGGCAGAACTACGAGCAGTACTTC. Translation gives CSVFKGQNYEQYF.

In its sample, this clonotype was seen many times. This sequence joins TRBV2 and TRBJ2-1; the D gene is possibly TRBD1 (7 bases). The germline V gene encodes CDR1 SNHLY and CDR2 FYNNEI. The V end was cut by 6 bases, the J end by 6 bases, with 15 bases between. CDR3 size: 14 residues. The CDR3 protein is CASREEGAINEQFF. The CDR3 DNA reads TGTGCCAGCAGAGAGGAGGGGGCCATCAATGAGCAGTTCTTC.

The J gene is TRBJ1-6, the V gene TRBV24-1, with D unclear. There are 16 residues in the CDR3. Germline CDR1 KGHDR, CDR2 SFDVKD. Trimming cost V 3 bases and J 7 bases, with 15 bases left between them. This CDR3 is CATSDPKLGTNSPLHF. The CDR3 nucleotides read TGTGCCACCAGTGATCCGAAGTTGGGTACCAATTCACCCCTCCACTTT.

The rearrangement uses TRBV25-1 and TRBJ2-3; no firm D call. CDR3 length: 13 residues. Trimming stripped 1 base from V and 4 bases from J, with 6 bases between. Germline V gene lookup returns CDR1 MGHDK and CDR2 SYGVNS. The CDR3 DNA sequence: TGTGCCAGCAGTGAATTTTTAGCAGATACGCAGTATTTT. Translating gives CASSEFLADTQYF.

This clonotype was counted at least ten times. The chain is built from TRBV4-2 and TRBJ1-6; tentatively, D is TRBD1 (6 bases). The CDR3 extends over 17 amino acids. The ends were cut back, 1 base at V and 7 bases at J, with 17 bases in the middle. The germline CDR1 and CDR2 sequences are LGHNA and YNFKEQ. CDR3: CASSQVAGGRDNSPLHF. CDR3 bases: TGTGCCAGCAGCCAAGTCGCCGGGGGCAGAGACAATTCACCCCTCCACTTT.

J is TRBJ2-7 and V is TRBV7-2, with D possibly called TRBD1 or TRBD2 (5 bases each). Trimming shortened V by 3 bases and J by 6 bases, and 9 bases separated the two germline ends. Germline V gene sequence: CDR1 SGHTA, CDR2 FQGNSA. This CDR3 is 12 amino acids long. The CDR3 reads CASSFMGVEQYF. The CDR3 DNA is TGTGCCAGCAGCTTCATGGGGGTCGAGCAGTACTTC.